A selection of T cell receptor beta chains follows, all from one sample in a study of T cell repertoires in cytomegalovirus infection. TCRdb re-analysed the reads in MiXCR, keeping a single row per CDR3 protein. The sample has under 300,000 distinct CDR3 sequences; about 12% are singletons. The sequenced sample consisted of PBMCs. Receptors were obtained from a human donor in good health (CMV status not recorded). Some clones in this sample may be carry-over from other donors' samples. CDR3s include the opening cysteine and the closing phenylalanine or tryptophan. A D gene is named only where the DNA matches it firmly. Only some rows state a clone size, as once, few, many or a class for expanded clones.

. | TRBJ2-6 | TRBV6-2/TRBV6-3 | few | TGTGCCAGCAGTTACTCTGGCAGGGCTGGGGCCAACGTCCTGACTTTC | CASSYSGRAGANVLTF
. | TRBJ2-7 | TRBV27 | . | TGTGCCAGCAGTTTAGCTGGATACTACGAGCAGTACTTC | CASSLAGYYEQYF
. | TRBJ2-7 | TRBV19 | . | TGTGCCAGTAGTGCCGCTAGCTACGAGCAGTACTTC | CASSAASYEQYF
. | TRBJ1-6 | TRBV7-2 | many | TGTGCCAGCAGCCAGGGCACAGGCGGATCACCCCTCCACTTT | CASSQGTGGSPLHF
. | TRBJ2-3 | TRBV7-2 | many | TGTGCCAGCAGCTTAGGCATCGAGAGCACAGATACGCAGTATTTT | CASSLGIESTDTQYF
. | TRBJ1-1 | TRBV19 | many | TGTGCCAGTAGTATGGCGGGCCGTCCAAGCACTGAAGCTTTCTTT | CASSMAGRPSTEAFF
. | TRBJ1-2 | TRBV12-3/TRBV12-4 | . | TGTGCCAGCAGACGAAGCCCAGGGGACTATGGCTACACCTTC | CASRRSPGDYGYTF
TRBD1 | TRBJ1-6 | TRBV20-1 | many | TGCAGTGCTTCTCCGACAGGGGATCCACCCCTCCACTTT | CSASPTGDPPLHF
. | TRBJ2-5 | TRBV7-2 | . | TGTGCCAGCAGCCCGCAGGGGCGACGTTGGGAGACCCAGTACTTC | CASSPQGRRWETQYF
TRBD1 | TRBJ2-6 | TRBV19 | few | TGTGCCAGTAGTGCCGGACAGGGGTTAGGCTCTGGGGCCAACGTCCTGACTTTC | CASSAGQGLGSGANVLTF
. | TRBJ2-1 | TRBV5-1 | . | TGCGCCAGCAGCGAACTTCCTAGGAGCTCCTACAATGAGCAGTTCTTC | CASSELPRSSYNEQFF
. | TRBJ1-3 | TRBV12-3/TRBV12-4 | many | TGTGCCAGCAGTTTGTCGGACATCACACTAGGAAACACCATATATTTT | CASSLSDITLGNTIYF
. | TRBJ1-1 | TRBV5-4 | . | TGTGCCAGCAGCTTGCAGGGTAGGGCCACTGAAGCTTTCTTT | CASSLQGRATEAFF
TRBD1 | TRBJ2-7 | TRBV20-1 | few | TGCAGTGCTAGAGGACAGGGAGCCGAGCAGTACTTC | CSARGQGAEQYF
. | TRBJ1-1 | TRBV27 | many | TGTGCCAGCAGTTACAGGCGGTGGGACACTGAAGCTTTCTTT | CASSYRRWDTEAFF
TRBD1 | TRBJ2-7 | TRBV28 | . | TGTGCCAGCAGACCGACAGGGGGCGGCTACGAGCAGTACTTC | CASRPTGGGYEQYF
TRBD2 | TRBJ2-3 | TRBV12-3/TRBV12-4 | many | TGTGCCAGCAGGAGAGCGGGAGGGCCCTTATCCGCCTTCACAGATACGCAGTATTTT | CASRRAGGPLSAFTDTQYF
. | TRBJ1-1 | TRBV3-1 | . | TGTGCCAGCAGCCATACTACAGGGTGGGGTGAAGCTTTCTTT | CASSHTTGWGEAFF
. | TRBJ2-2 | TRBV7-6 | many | TGTGCCAGCAGCTCCGGGGGCTTGGGCACCGGGGAGCTGTTTTTT | CASSSGGLGTGELFF
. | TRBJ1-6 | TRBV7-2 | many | TGTGCCAGCAGCCCCATCGGCAGCTCGCGCGATTCACCCCTCCACTTT | CASSPIGSSRDSPLHF
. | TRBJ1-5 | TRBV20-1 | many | TGCAGTGCTGTTCACCGGGACGGGAGGGATCAGCCCCAGCATTTT | CSAVHRDGRDQPQHF
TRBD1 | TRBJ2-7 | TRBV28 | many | TGTGCCAGCAGTTTAGATGGAACCCGGGACAGTCCCTACGAGCAGTACTTC | CASSLDGTRDSPYEQYF
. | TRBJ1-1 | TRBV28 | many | TGTGCCAGCACACGAAGGGGGACGTCGACTGAAGCTTTCTTT | CASTRRGTSTEAFF
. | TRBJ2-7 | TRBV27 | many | TGTGCCAGCAGTCCTCAGGGGTTCTCCTACGAGCAGTACTTC | CASSPQGFSYEQYF
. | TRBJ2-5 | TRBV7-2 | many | TGTGCCAGCACCCGCGGGGTTCAAGAGACCCAGTACTTC | CASTRGVQETQYF
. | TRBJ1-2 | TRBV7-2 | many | TGTGCCAGCAGCTCCCCTTTTGGCGTGGATGGCTACACCTTC | CASSSPFGVDGYTF
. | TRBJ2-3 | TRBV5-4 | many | TGTGCCAGCAGCTCGGACCCAGGGGAAGATACGCAGTATTTT | CASSSDPGEDTQYF
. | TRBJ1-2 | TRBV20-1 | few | TGCAGTGCGCCGAAACAGGGAGCGAGTGGCTACACCTTC | CSAPKQGASGYTF
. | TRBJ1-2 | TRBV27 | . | TGTGCCAGCAGTTTATCGTGGCAGTCCTATGGCTACACCTTC | CASSLSWQSYGYTF
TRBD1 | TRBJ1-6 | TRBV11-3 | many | TGTGCCAGCAGCTTAGTGGGACAGAACAATTCACCCCTCCACTTT | CASSLVGQNNSPLHF
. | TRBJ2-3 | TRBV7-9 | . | TGTGCCAGCACGACGACAGATACGCAGTATTTT | CASTTTDTQYF
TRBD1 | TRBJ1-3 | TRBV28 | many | TGTGCCAGCAGTTTAATCCCCGGGACAGGGAGCGGAAACACCATATATTTT | CASSLIPGTGSGNTIYF
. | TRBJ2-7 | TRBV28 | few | TGTGCCAGCAGGCGAACAGGGGCGGGGAGTTTTGACTACGAGCAGTACTTC | CASRRTGAGSFDYEQYF
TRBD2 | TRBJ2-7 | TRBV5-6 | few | TGTGCCAGCAGCAAGGGACTAGATTCCTACGAGCAGTACTTC | CASSKGLDSYEQYF
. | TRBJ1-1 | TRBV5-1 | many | TGCGCCAGCAGCTTGGTTCTGAATCCATCCGCTGAAGCTTTCTTT | CASSLVLNPSAEAFF
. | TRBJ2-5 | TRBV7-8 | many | TGTGCCAGCAGCCGCGGGGGCGGGGGACAAGAGACCCAGTACTTC | CASSRGGGGQETQYF
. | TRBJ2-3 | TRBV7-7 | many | TGTGCCAGCAGCTTAGCCCCGGGCGGCACAGATACGCAGTATTTT | CASSLAPGGTDTQYF
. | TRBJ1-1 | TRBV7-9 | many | TGTGCCAGCAGCTCGAACAAGGATACTGAAGCTTTCTTT | CASSSNKDTEAFF
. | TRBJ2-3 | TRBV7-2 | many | TGTGCCAGCAGCTTAGGGGTCAAGGGAGAGCCACCAGATACGCAGTATTTT | CASSLGVKGEPPDTQYF
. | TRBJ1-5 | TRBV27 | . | TGTGCCAGCAGTTTATCGAGAGGGAGCTTACAGCCCCAGCATTTT | CASSLSRGSLQPQHF
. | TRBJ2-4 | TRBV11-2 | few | TGTGCCAGCAGCTTAGTCGGGGACTTACGCATTCAGTACTTC | CASSLVGDLRIQYF
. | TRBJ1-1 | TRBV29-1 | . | TGCAGCGTTCAAAGCGGGATGAACACTGAAGCTTTCTTT | CSVQSGMNTEAFF
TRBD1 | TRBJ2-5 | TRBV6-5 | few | TGTGCCAGCAGTAGAACAGGGGTTGAGGAGACCCAGTACTTC | CASSRTGVEETQYF
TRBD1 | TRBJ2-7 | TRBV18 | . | TGTGCCAGCTCACGCAAGACAGGGGGCACAGATCCAGGAGAGCAGTACTTC | CASSRKTGGTDPGEQYF
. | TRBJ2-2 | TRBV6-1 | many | TGTGCCAGCAGTGAATTCCGACTGCTGAACACCGGGGAGCTGTTTTTT | CASSEFRLLNTGELFF
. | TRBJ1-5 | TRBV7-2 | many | TGTGCCAGCAGCGGAACGGGGGGTCAGCCCCAGCATTTT | CASSGTGGQPQHF
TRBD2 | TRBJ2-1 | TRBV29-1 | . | TGCAGCGGGGGGGGGGGAAATGAGCAGTTCTTC | CSGGGGNEQFF
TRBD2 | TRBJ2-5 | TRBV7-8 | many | TGTGCCAGCAGCTTCCCGCGGGTAGCTCCGGGGGGGGAGACCCAGTACTTC | CASSFPRVAPGGETQYF
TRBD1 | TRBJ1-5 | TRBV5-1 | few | TGCGCCAGCAGCGAGGGGGCGAATCAGCCCCAGCATTTT | CASSEGANQPQHF
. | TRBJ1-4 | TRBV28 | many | TGTGCCAGCAGCTCAAGCGGATTGCAAGGAAAACTGTTTTTT | CASSSSGLQGKLFF
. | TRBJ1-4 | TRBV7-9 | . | TGTGCCAGCAGCCCCCCGAGGGGTGAGGAAAAACTGTTGTTT | CASSPPRGEEKLLF
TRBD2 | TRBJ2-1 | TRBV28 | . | TGTGCCAGCAGTCCCAATCCGGGAGGTGAGCAGTTCTTC | CASSPNPGGEQFF
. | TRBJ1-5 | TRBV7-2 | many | TGTGCCAGCAGCGCCTACAATCAGCCCCAGCATTTT | CASSAYNQPQHF